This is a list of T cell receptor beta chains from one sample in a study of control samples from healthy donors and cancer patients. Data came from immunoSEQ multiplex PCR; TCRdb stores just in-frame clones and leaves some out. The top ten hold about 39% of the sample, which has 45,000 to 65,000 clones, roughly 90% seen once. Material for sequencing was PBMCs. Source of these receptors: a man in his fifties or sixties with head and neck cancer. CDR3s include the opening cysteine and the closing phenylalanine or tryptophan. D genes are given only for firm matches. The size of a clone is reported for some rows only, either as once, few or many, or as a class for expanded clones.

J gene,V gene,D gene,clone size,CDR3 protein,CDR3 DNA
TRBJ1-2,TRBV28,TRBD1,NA,CASSPPGQGLEGYTF,TGTGCCAGCAGTCCCCCGGGACAGGGTTTAGAAGGCTACACCTTC
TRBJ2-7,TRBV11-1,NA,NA,CASSLEADSYEQYF,TGTGCCAGCAGCTTAGAGGCAGATTCCTACGAGCAGTACTTC
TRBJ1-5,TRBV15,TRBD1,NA,CATSSGTGGNQPQHF,TGTGCCACCAGCAGCGGGACAGGGGGCAATCAGCCCCAGCATTTT
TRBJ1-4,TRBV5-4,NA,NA,CASSLLGSTGLEGEKLFF,TGTGCCAGCAGCTTGCTTGGGTCGACAGGCCTCGAGGGGGAAAAACTGTTTTTT
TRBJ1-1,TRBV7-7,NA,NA,CASSLEGRDEGMYTEAFF,TGTGCTAGCAGCTTAGAGGGAAGGGACGAGGGAATGTACACTGAAGCTTTCTTT
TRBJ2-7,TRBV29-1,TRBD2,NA,CSAAGDHSYEQYF,TGCAGCGCGGCGGGGGACCACTCCTACGAGCAGTACTTC
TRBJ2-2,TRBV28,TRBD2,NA,CASSFGSREGGGELFF,TGTGCCAGCAGTTTTGGGTCGCGGGAGGGCGGCGGGGAGCTGTTTTTT
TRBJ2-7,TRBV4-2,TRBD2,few,CASSQDRLAGRYEQYF,TGTGCCAGCAGCCAAGATCGGCTAGCGGGTCGCTACGAGCAGTACTTC
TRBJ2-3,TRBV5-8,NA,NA,CASSLNRPPSTDTQYF,TGTGCCAGCAGCCTCAACAGACCCCCTAGCACAGATACGCAGTATTTT
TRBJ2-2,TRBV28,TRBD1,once,CASRFAGTESTGELFF,TGTGCCAGCAGATTCGCCGGGACAGAGAGCACCGGGGAGCTGTTTTTT
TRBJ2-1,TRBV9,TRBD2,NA,CASSVGLAGLYNEQFF,TGTGCCAGCAGCGTAGGACTAGCGGGCCTCTACAATGAGCAGTTCTTC
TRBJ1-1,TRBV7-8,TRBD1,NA,CASSLADRGHTEAFF,TGTGCCAGCAGCTTAGCTGACAGGGGGCACACTGAAGCTTTCTTT
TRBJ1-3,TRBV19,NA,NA,CASSMEGTNGNTIYF,TGTGCCAGTAGTATGGAGGGGACTAATGGAAACACCATATATTTT
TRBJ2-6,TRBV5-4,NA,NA,CASSLGAGHGIGGANVLTF,TGTGCCAGCAGCTTGGGGGCAGGGCATGGAATAGGTGGGGCCAACGTCCTGACTTTC
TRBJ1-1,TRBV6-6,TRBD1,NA,CASSNRGNTEAFF,TGTGCCAGCAGTAACAGGGGGAACACTGAAGCTTTCTTT
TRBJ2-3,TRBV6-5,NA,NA,CASRHRGGGTDTQYF,TGTGCCAGCAGACACAGGGGAGGGGGCACAGATACGCAGTATTTT
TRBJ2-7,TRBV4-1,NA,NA,CASSQGFVGVPYEQYF,TGCGCCAGCAGCCAAGGCTTCGTGGGGGTTCCCTACGAGCAGTACTTC
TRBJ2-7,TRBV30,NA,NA,CAWSRGAYEQYF,TGTGCCTGGTCGAGGGGAGCCTACGAGCAGTACTTC
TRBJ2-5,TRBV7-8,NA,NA,CASSLESRVQETQYF,TGTGCCAGCAGCTTAGAATCCAGGGTGCAAGAGACCCAGTACTTC
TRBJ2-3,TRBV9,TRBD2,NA,CASSVKGTSGTTDTQYF,TGTGCCAGCAGCGTAAAAGGGACTAGCGGGACCACAGATACGCAGTATTTT
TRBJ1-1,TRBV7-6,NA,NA,CASSLSTFNTEAFF,TGTGCCAGCAGCCTCTCGACCTTCAACACTGAAGCTTTCTTT
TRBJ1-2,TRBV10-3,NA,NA,CAISESRQANYGYTF,TGTGCCATCAGTGAGTCGAGACAGGCAAACTATGGCTACACCTTC
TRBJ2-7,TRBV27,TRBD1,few,CASSYGQGLFEQYF,TGTGCCAGCAGTTATGGACAGGGGCTTTTCGAGCAGTACTTC
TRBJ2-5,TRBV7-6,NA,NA,CASSPGGGQGWLETQYF,TGTGCCAGCAGCCCCGGGGGGGGACAGGGATGGTTGGAGACCCAGTACTTC
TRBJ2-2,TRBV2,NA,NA,CASVQTIAGELFF,TGTGCCAGCGTCCAAACTATCGCCGGGGAGCTGTTTTTT
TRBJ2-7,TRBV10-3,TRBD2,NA,CAISGTSGSYEQYF,TGTGCCATCAGCGGGACTAGCGGCTCCTACGAGCAGTACTTC
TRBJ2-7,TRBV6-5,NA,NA,CASRNSAYEQYF,TGTGCCAGCAGAAACAGTGCCTACGAGCAGTACTTC
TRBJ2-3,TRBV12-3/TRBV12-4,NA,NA,CASRALGTDTQYF,TGTGCCAGCAGGGCCCTCGGCACAGATACGCAGTATTTT
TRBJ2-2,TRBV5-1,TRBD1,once,CASSLWGQGGYTGELFF,TGCGCCAGCAGCTTGTGGGGACAGGGAGGTTACACCGGGGAGCTGTTTTTT
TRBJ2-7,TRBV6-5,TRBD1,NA,CASSSPGQGRNEQYF,TGTGCCAGCAGCTCGCCGGGACAGGGTAGGAACGAGCAGTACTTC
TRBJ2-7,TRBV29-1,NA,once,CSVGIGLYEQYF,TGCAGCGTTGGGATCGGACTCTACGAGCAGTACTTC
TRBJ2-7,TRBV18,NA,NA,CASSPGGLSSYEQYF,TGTGCCAGCTCACCCGGGGGCCTAAGCTCCTACGAGCAGTACTTC
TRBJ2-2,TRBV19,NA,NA,CASSMGGTGELFF,TGTGCCAGTAGTATGGGGGGCACCGGGGAGCTGTTTTTT
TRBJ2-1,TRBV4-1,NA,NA,CASSQDRRGREDEQFF,TGCGCCAGCAGCCAAGATCGAAGGGGGAGGGAGGATGAGCAGTTCTTC
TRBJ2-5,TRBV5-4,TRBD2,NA,CASSSQLAGGRETQYF,TGTGCCAGCAGCTCCCAACTAGCGGGGGGGAGAGAGACCCAGTACTTC
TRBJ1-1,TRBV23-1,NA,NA,CASSHPPLNRLNTEAFF,TGCGCCAGCAGTCATCCCCCCTTGAACCGTCTGAACACTGAAGCTTTCTTT
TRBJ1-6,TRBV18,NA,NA,CASSHRPGREAPLHF,TGTGCCAGCTCACACCGGCCTGGGAGGGAGGCACCCCTCCACTTT
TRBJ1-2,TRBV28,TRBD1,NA,CASSLAGGKGNGYTF,TGTGCCAGCAGTTTAGCAGGGGGGAAGGGGAATGGCTACACCTTC
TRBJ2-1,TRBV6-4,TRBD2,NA,CASSGLAGNEQFF,TGTGCCAGCAGTGGGCTAGCGGGCAATGAGCAGTTCTTC
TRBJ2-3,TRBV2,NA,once,CASRRQADTQYF,TGTGCCAGCAGAAGACAGGCGGATACGCAGTATTTT
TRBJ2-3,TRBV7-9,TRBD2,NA,CASSEGLAAYTDTQYF,TGTGCCAGCAGCGAAGGACTAGCGGCTTACACAGATACGCAGTATTTT
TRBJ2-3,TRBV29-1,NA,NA,CSARPGVSTDTQYF,TGCAGCGCCCGGCCGGGAGTAAGCACAGATACGCAGTATTTT
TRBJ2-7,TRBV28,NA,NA,CASSSPLGPQEPSYEQYF,TGTGCCAGCAGTTCCCCCCTCGGTCCGCAGGAACCATCCTACGAGCAGTACTTC